Each of the 2 T cell receptor beta chains below was sequenced from the same sample in a study of Ad26.COV2.S vaccination and SARS-CoV-2 variants. The treatment is: around 19 received Ad26.COV2.S at low or high dose, single or two shots; five or six received placebo; per-sample allocation not given. Samples came from day 63 after the first vaccine or placebo injection. The method was immunoSEQ multiplex PCR; TCRdb's version includes in-frame clones alone and lacks a portion of them. The repertoire has some 250,000 clones, 85% to 90% of them found once; the top ten carry around 11%. The sample here was peripheral blood, taken in a trial of Ad26.COV2.S vaccine versus placebo. The receptors derive from a person aged 18-60 years who received the Ad26.COV2.S COVID-19 vaccine or a placebo.

The chain links TRBV19 to TRBJ2-7; 9 bases align to TRBD1. Per the germline V gene, CDR1 is LNHDA and CDR2 is SQIVND (reference sequence). This CDR3 has 16 amino acids. J gave up 6 bases and V 5 bases, and 14 bases lay outside the gene matches. The CDR3 spells CASSSTGGGSTAEQYF. The CDR3, as DNA: TGTGCCAGTAGTTCAACAGGGGGCGGCTCTACTGCCGAGCAGTACTTC.

The chain recombines TRBV4-2 with TRBJ1-1; D is uncertain. The CDR3 covers 14 residues. V was clipped by 2 bases and J by 1 base, with 8 bases between them. Germline V CDR1 and CDR2: LGHNA, YNFKEQ. The CDR3 reads CASSQNAENTEAFF. The CDR3 coding sequence is TGTGCCAGCAGCCAAAACGCAGAGAACACTGAAGCTTTCTTT.